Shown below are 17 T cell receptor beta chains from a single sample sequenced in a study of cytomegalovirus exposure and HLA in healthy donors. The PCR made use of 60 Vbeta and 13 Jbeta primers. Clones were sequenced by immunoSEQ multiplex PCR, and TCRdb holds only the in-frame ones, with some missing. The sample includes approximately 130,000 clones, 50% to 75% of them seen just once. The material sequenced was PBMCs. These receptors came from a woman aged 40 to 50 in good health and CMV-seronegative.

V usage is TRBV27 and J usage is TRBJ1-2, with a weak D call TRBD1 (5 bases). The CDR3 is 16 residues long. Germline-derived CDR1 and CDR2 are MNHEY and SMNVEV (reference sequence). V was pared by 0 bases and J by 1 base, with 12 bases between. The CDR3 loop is CASSLSRPGDNYGYTF. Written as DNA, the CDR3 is TGTGCCAGCAGTTTATCGCGGCCGGGGGATAACTATGGCTACACCTTC.

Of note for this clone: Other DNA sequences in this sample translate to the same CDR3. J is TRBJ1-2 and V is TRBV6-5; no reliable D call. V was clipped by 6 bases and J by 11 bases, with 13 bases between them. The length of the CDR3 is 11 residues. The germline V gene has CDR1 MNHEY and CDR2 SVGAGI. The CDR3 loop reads CASRTSGGYTF. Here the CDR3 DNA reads TGTGCCAGCAGGACTAGCGGTGGTTACACCTTC.

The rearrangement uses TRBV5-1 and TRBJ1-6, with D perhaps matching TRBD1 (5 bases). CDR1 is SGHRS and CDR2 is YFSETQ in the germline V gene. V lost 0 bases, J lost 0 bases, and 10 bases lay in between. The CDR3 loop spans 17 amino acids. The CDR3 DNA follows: TGCGCCAGCAGCTTGGCGTGGGGCGCCTCCTATAATTCACCCCTCCACTTT. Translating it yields CASSLAWGASYNSPLHF. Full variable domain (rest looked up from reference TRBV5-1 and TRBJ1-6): KAGVTQTPRYLIKTRGQQVTLSCSPISGHRSVSWYQQTPGQGLQFLFEYFSETQRNKGNFPGRFSGRQFSNSRSEMNVSTLELGDSALYLCASSLAWGASYNSPLHFGNGTRLTVT.

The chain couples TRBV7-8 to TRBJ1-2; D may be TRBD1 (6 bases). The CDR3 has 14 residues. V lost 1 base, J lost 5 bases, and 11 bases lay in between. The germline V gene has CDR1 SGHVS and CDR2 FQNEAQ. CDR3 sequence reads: CASSLVVGAYGYTF. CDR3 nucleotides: TGTGCCAGCAGCTTAGTAGTGGGGGCGTATGGCTACACCTTC.

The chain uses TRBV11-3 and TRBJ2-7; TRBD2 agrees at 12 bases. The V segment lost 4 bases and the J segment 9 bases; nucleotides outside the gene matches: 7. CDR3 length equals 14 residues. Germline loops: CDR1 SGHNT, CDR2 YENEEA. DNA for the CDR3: TGTGCCAGCAGCTCTAGCGGGGGGGGATCACGGCAGTACTTC. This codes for CASSSSGGGSRQYF.

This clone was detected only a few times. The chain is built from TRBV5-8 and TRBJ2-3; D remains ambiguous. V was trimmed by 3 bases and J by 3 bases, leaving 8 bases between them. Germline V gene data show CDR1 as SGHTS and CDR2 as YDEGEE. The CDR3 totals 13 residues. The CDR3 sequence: CASSSLRTDTQYF. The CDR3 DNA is TGTGCCAGCAGCTCTCTGAGGACAGATACGCAGTATTTT.

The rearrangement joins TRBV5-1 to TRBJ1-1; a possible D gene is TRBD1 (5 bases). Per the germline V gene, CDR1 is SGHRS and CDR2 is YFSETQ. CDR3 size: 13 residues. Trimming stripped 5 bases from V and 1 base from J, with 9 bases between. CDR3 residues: CASRDQGNTEAFF. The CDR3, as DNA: TGCGCCAGCAGGGACCAGGGGAACACTGAAGCTTTCTTT.

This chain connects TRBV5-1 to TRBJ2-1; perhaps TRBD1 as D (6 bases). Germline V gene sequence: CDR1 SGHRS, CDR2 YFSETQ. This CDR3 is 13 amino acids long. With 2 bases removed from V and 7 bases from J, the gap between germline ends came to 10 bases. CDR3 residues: CASSLQGENEQFF. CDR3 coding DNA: TGCGCCAGCAGCTTACAGGGTGAAAATGAGCAGTTCTTC.

This chain's CDR3 is CASRKQGGEQPQHF. In DNA, the CDR3 is TGTGCCAGTAGGAAACAGGGGGGCGAACAGCCCCAGCATTTT. This chain links TRBV19 with TRBJ1-5, with 8 nucleotides matching TRBD1. This CDR3 contains 14 residues. J gave up 7 bases and V 6 bases, and 8 bases lay outside the gene matches. Per germline, CDR1 LNHDA and CDR2 SQIVND (reference sequence).

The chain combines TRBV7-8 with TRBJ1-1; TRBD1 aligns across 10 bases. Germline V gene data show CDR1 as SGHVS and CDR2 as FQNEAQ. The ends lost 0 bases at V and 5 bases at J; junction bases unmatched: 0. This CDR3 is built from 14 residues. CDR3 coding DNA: TGTGCCAGCAGCTTAGCGGGACAGGGGACTGAAGCTTTCTTT. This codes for CASSLAGQGTEAFF.

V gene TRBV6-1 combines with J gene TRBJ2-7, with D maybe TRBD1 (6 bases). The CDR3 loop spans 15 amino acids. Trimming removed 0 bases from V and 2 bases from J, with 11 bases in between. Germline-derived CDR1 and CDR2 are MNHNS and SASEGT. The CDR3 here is CASSEAHGQTYEQYF. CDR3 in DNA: TGTGCCAGCAGTGAAGCGCATGGACAGACCTACGAGCAGTACTTC.

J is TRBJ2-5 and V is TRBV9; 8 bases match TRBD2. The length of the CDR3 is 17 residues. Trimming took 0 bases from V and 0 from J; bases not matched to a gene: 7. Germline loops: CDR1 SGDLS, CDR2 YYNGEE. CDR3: CASSVGGGRSDQETQYF. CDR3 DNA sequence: TGTGCCAGCAGCGTAGGCGGGGGGCGCAGCGACCAAGAGACCCAGTACTTC.

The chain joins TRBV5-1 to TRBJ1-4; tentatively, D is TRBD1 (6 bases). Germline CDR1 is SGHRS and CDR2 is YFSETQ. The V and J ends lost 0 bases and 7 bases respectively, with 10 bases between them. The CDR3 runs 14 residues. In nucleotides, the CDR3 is TGCGCCAGCAGCTTGGTGGGGACAAGTGAAAAACTGTTTTTT. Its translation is CASSLVGTSEKLFF.

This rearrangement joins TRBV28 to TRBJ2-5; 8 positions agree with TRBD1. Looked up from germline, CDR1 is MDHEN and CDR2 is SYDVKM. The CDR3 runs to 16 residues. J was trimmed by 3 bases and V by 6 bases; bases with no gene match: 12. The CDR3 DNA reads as TGTGCCAGCAGCCCGGGACAGGCGATTCAGGAAGAGACCCAGTACTTC. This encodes CASSPGQAIQEETQYF. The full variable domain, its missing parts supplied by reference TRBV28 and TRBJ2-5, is DVKVTQSSRYLVKRTGEKVFLECVQDMDHENMFWYRQDPGLGLRLIYFSYDVKMKEKGDIPEGYSVSREKKERFSLILESASTNQTSMYLCASSPGQAIQEETQYFGPGTRLLVL.

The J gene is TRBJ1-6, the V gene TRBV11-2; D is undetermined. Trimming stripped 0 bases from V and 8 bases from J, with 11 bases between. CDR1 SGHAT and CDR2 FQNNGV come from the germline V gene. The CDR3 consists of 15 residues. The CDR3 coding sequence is TGTGCCAGCAGCTTAGAGCCCAGGCCTTATTCACCCCTCCACTTT. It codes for CASSLEPRPYSPLHF.

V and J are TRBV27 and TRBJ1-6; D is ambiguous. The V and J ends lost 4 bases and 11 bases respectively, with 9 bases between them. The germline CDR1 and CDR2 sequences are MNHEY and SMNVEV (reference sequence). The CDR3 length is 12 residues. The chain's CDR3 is CASSYRNTPLHF. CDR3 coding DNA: TGTGCCAGCAGTTACAGAAACACACCCCTCCACTTT.

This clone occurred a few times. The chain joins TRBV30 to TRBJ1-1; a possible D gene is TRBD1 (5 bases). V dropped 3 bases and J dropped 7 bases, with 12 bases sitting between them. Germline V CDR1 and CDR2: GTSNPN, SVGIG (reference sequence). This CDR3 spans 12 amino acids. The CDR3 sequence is CAWRPDGGEAFF. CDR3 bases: TGTGCCTGGAGACCAGACGGGGGTGAAGCTTTCTTT.